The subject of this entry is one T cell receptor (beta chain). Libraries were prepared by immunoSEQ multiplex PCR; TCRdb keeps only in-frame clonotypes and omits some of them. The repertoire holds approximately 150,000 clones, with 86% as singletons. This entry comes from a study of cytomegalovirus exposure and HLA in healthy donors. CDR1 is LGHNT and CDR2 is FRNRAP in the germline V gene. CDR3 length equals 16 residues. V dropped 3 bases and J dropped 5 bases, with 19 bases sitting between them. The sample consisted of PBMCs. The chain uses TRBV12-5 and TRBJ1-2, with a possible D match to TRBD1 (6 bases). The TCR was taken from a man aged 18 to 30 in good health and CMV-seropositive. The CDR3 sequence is CASGFSQTGRRYGYTF. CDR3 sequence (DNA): TGTGCTAGTGGTTTCTCTCAAACAGGGCGGAGGTATGGCTACACCTTC. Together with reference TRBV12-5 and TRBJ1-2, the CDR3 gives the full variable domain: DARVTQTPRHKVTEMGQEVTMRCQPILGHNTVFWYRQTMMQGLELLAYFRNRAPLDDSGMPKDRFSAEMPDATLATLKIQPSEPRDSAVYFCASGFSQTGRRYGYTFGSGTRLTVV.